This TCR beta chain was recovered during a study of T cell changes during pregnancy in multiple sclerosis. Only in-frame clones appear in the TCRdb table, and some are missing; sequencing was by immunoSEQ multiplex PCR. This table has 45,000 to 50,000 clones, approximately 90% appearing once. The CDR3 spans 15 residues. V was clipped by 5 bases and J by 2 bases; unmatched bases: 7. Germline values: CDR1 SGHAT, CDR2 FQNNGV. The receptor was derived from a female donor in good health, enrolled as a control in a pregnancy study. The chain joins TRBV11-2 to TRBJ2-7; 9 bases align to TRBD2. The sample in question was CD4+ T cells from peripheral blood mononuclear cells, obtained in the second trimester of pregnancy. The CDR3 DNA reads TGTGCCAGCAGCACCGTGACTAGCGGTGCCTACGAGCAGTACTTC. Translated: CASSTVTSGAYEQYF.